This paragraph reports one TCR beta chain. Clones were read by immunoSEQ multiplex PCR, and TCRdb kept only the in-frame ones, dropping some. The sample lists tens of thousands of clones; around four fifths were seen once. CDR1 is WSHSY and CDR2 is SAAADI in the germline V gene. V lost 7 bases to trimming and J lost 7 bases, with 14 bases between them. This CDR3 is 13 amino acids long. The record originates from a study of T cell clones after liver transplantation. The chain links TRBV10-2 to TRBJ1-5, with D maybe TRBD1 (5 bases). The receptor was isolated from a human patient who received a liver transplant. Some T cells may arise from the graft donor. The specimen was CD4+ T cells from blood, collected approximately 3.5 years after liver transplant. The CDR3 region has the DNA TGCGCCAGCACCGGACAATTGGGACAGCCCCAGCATTTT. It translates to CASTGQLGQPQHF.